This T cell receptor (beta chain) was documented in a study of CD8 T cells in Susac syndrome. Roughly 0.45 to 1 ug RNA was reverse transcribed with random hexamers. TCR beta CDR3 was amplified by immunoSEQ covering 54 Vbeta and 13 Jbeta. TCRdb re-called the immunoSEQ multiplex PCR reads with MiXCR, one entry per CDR3 protein. The sample carries under 95,000 distinct CDR3 sequences, just under 95% recorded once. V was cut by 3 bases and J by 5 bases, with 19 bases left in between. CDR3 length: 17 residues. CDR1 MGHRA and CDR2 YSYEKL come from the germline V gene. This clonotype was obtained from a human donor with Susac syndrome. The sequencing sample was made of CD4+ T cells from PBMCs. V and J are TRBV4-1 and TRBJ2-2; D may be TRBD1 or TRBD2 (6 bases each). CDR3 DNA sequence: TGCGCCAGCAGCCACCCCGGGCGGGGACACCCTACCGGGGAGCTGTTTTTT. Translation gives CASSHPGRGHPTGELFF.